The next 12 T cell receptor beta chains were all read from a single sample in a study of cytomegalovirus exposure and HLA in healthy donors. The protocol was immunoSEQ multiplex PCR, while the TCRdb copy is restricted to in-frame clones and leaves out a portion. The table shows 100,000 to 150,000 clones, with around 94% occurring only once. The sequencing sample was made of PBMCs. These receptors were obtained from a young woman in good health and CMV-seronegative.

V and J are TRBV15 and TRBJ2-7; 9 bases are a match to TRBD1. The germline CDR1 and CDR2 sequences are LNHNV and YYDKDF (reference sequence). V shed 4 bases and J 1 base; nucleotides not matched to a gene: 11. The CDR3 is made up of 17 amino acids. In DNA, the CDR3 is TGTGCCACCAGCAAGGAGTTCGGGACAGGGCAGTCCTACGAGCAGTACTTC. Protein product: CATSKEFGTGQSYEQYF.

This chain joins TRBV28 and TRBJ1-3, with 12 bases fitting TRBD1. The CDR3 sequence is 19 residues long. The J segment lost 2 bases and the V segment lost 5 bases, leaving 13 bases of the junction unmatched. The germline CDR1 and CDR2 sequences are MDHEN and SYDVKM. CDR3 nucleotides: TGTGCCAGCAGTCCCGGGGGGACAGGGGGCGCGAATCCTGGAAACACCATATATTTT. Translated, it gives CASSPGGTGGANPGNTIYF.

This sequence joins TRBV5-1 and TRBJ1-1; D is unresolved. From germline, CDR1 is SGHRS and CDR2 YFSETQ. The CDR3 runs 14 residues. V lost 5 bases, J lost 2 bases, and 13 bases lay in between. In DNA form, the CDR3 reads TGCGCCAGCAGGGCCGGCGGGGTAAACACTGAAGCTTTCTTT. It is translated as CASRAGGVNTEAFF.

V and J are TRBV6-5 and TRBJ2-1; D may be TRBD2 (5 bases). Germline CDR1 MNHEY, CDR2 SVGAGI. The CDR3 is 12 residues long. Trimming pared 6 bases from V and 9 bases from J, leaving 12 bases between. The CDR3 coding sequence is TGTGCCAGCAGCCGCCCGGGATCTGAGCAGTTCTTC. Amino acids: CASSRPGSEQFF.

The chain has TRBV5-1 and TRBJ1-1; TRBD1 matches at 10 bases. Germline lookup yields CDR1 SGHRS and CDR2 YFSETQ. The CDR3 extends over 16 amino acids. V lost 4 bases, J lost 0 bases, and 6 bases stayed unmatched. The CDR3 DNA reads TGCGCCAGCAGCCCGGAGACAGGGGGCATGAACACTGAAGCTTTCTTT. As protein: CASSPETGGMNTEAFF. The full variable domain, its missing parts supplied by reference TRBV5-1 and TRBJ1-1, is KAGVTQTPRYLIKTRGQQVTLSCSPISGHRSVSWYQQTPGQGLQFLFEYFSETQRNKGNFPGRFSGRQFSNSRSEMNVSTLELGDSALYLCASSPETGGMNTEAFFGQGTRLTVV.

This clone was picked up one time. The CDR3 reads CASNTTRRGQPQHF. CDR3 nucleotides: TGCGCCAGCAACACTACCAGGAGGGGTCAGCCCCAGCATTTT. The chain carries TRBV5-1 and TRBJ1-5, with a tentative D call TRBD1 (5 bases). The germline V gene has CDR1 SGHRS and CDR2 YFSETQ. There are 14 residues in the CDR3. V was shortened by 6 bases and J by 6 bases, with 16 bases between the two germline ends.

The chain carries TRBV11-2 and TRBJ2-1; 7 bases are shared with TRBD2. The length of the CDR3 is 17 residues. The V segment lost 4 bases and the J segment 1 base; nucleotides outside the gene matches: 10. Germline loops: CDR1 SGHAT, CDR2 FQNNGV. In DNA, the CDR3 is TGTGCCAGCAGCTCCAGCGCTAGCGGCTGGTCCTACAATGAGCAGTTCTTC. Translated: CASSSSASGWSYNEQFF.

V is TRBV5-6 and J is TRBJ2-1; no reliable D call. The CDR3 extends over 14 amino acids. The V and J ends lost 0 bases and 7 bases respectively, with 11 bases between them. From germline, CDR1 is SGHDT and CDR2 YYEEEE. In DNA, the CDR3 is TGTGCCAGCAGCTTGGGGCAAGATTGGAATGAGCAGTTCTTC. Amino acids: CASSLGQDWNEQFF. The variable domain in full, with the rest retrieved from reference TRBV5-6 and TRBJ2-1, is DAGVTQSPTHLIKTRGQQVTLRCSPKSGHDTVSWYQQALGQGPQFIFQYYEEEERQRGNFPDRFSGHQFPNYSSELNVNALLLGDSALYLCASSLGQDWNEQFFGPGTRLTVL.

The chain carries TRBV9 and TRBJ1-2; 7 nucleotides agree with TRBD1. This CDR3 has 15 residues. V was clipped by 4 bases and J by 8 bases; unmatched bases: 14. Looked up from germline, CDR1 is SGDLS and CDR2 is YYNGEE. CDR3 nucleotide sequence: TGTGCCAGCAGCCCAGGAAGAGACAGGGCCGTAGGCTACACCTTC. It translates to CASSPGRDRAVGYTF.

V usage is TRBV7-9 and J usage is TRBJ2-5; the D gene is possibly TRBD1 (6 bases). The CDR3 is made up of 16 amino acids. Germline CDR1 is SEHNR and CDR2 is FQNEAQ (reference sequence). V shed 5 bases and J shed 3 bases, with 19 bases lying between them. In DNA, the CDR3 is TGTGCCAGCAGCAAAGCGGACAGATCAAAAGAAGAGACCCAGTACTTC. This codes for CASSKADRSKEETQYF.

The rearrangement uses TRBV9 and TRBJ1-4; 9 bases fit TRBD1. Unmatched junction bases numbered 8, after V lost 3 bases and J lost 8 bases. This CDR3 has 15 residues. The germline V gene encodes CDR1 SGDLS and CDR2 YYNGEE. CDR3 bases: TGTGCCAGCAGCGACACAGGGGGCGTCAGGGAAAAACTGTTTTTT. It encodes CASSDTGGVREKLFF.

Here the CDR3 reads CASSNTGGVWVNTEAFF. The CDR3 DNA is TGTGCCAGCAGTAACACAGGGGGCGTGTGGGTGAACACTGAAGCTTTCTTT. The rearrangement joins TRBV5-4 to TRBJ1-1; 9 nucleotides align to TRBD1. The germline CDR1 and CDR2 sequences are SGHNT and YYREEE (reference sequence). The CDR3 runs to 17 residues. Trimming removed 5 bases from V and 0 bases from J; junction bases left unmatched: 11.